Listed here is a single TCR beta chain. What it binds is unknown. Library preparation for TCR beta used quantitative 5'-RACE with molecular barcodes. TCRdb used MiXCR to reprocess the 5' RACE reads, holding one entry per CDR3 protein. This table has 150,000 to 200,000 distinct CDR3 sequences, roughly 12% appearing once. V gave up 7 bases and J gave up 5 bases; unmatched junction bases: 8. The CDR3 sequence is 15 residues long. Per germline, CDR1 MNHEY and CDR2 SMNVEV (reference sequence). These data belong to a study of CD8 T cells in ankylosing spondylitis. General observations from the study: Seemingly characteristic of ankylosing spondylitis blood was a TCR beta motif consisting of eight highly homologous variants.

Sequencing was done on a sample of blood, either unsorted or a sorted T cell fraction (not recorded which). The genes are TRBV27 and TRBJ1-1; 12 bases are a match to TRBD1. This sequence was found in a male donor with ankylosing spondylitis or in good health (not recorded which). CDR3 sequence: CASTYGGQGATEAFF. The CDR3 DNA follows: TGTGCCAGCACCTATGGGGGACAGGGGGCAACTGAAGCTTTCTTT.